This T cell receptor (beta chain) appears in the sequencing data of a study of blood T cell repertoires in COVID-19 (dated by TCRdb to about 2020). For the wider study: The collaborator samples originated in the United States, Italy and Spain and spanned the acute and convalescent phases of COVID-19. The material from the prospective study consisted of cDNA or gDNA derived from T cells, B-cell-depleted T cells, or PBMCs. Deeply sampled blood TCRbeta repertoires from subjects exposed to, actively infected with, or recovered from COVID-19 were included in the dataset. The repertoires were released in a freely available public database intended as a resource for research on the immune response to SARS-CoV-2. Samples came from the ongoing ImmuneRACE study (first 160 participants) plus 1,254 subjects from 6 global collaborators. A de-identified subject ID, COVID-19 status, age in years and sex were almost always included in the sample metadata. Where HLA class I and class II types were available, the types were taken from metadata supplied by the sample provider, not from assay-based typing.

The germline V gene (reference sequence) gives CDR1 as WNHNN and CDR2 as SYGVQD. Here V drops 2 bases and J drops 9 bases, and the junction holds 3 bases not matched to any gene. From the cysteine up to the phenylalanine, the CDR3 has a length of 14 residues. Kept here is only the CDR3 DNA, which spans 42 bases and is read in frame from base 1. TCRbeta CDR3 regions were amplified from genomic DNA by means of the immunoSEQ Assay, a bias-controlled multiplex PCR. The study's processing was this. Nucleated cell counts per sample were estimated from amplification of reference gene primers within the assay. Sequence reads were collapsed and filtered to measure the absolute abundance of every unique TCRbeta CDR3 rearrangement. Productive Simpson clonality was computed per sample as the square root of Simpson's diversity index over productive rearrangements. As stored in TCRdb, this immuneACCESS dataset retains in-frame rearrangements with V and J assigned. A fraction of the clones does not appear; measured against another copy, unresolved V genes explain less than half of the discrepancy, and the remainder lacks a known reason. V, J and clone size were drawn from that table, and D and trimming were deduced from the DNA. The sample table contains about 200,000 clones; only one count was recorded for around 85% of them. Jointly, the top ten make up approximately 7.2% of the sample.

Collaborating institutions collected whole blood in K2EDTA tubes following their own protocols. For TCRbeta analysis, collaborators shipped samples in one of three forms: frozen whole blood, isolated PBMCs, or DNA extracted from either of those sample types. This clone was observed a handful of times. Its antigen remains unidentified. There are no base qualities to consult, and no much larger clone falls within one base. What the study reported, not specific to this receptor: The amount of clinical and demographic metadata varied by source and participant and was provided uncurated.

The receptor's source is a woman of 80 years or more with acute or convalescent COVID-19. Sample: peripheral blood. This receptor chain uses TRBV10-1 and TRBJ1-4; 10 bases in the junction line up with TRBD1. The CDR3 here reads CASSEGDRGKKLFF. The bases read TGCGCCAGCAGTGAGGGGGACAGGGGCAAAAAACTGTTTTTT.